The clone carrying this T cell receptor beta chain was observed a single time. The antigen is undetermined. Profiled with immunoSEQ multiplex PCR; TCRdb holds only in-frame clones, not every one. The sample lists about 680,000 clones, around 73% seen once, with under 2% in the top ten. The sample comes from a study of shared clonotypes between healthy human individuals. Study results and caveats: Non-shared clonotypes had lower generation probabilities than clonotypes shared by all four sorted-subset donors.

The V gene's germline CDR1 is MNHEY and CDR2 SMNVEV (reference sequence). The CDR3 has 13 residues. The V end lost 8 bases, the J end lost 7 bases, and 12 bases lay between the germline ends. Sequenced material: memory CD4+ T cells sorted from blood. Subset noted: CD45RA-negative fraction. This clonotype originated in a woman aged 30 to 39 in good health. The J gene is TRBJ1-6, the V gene TRBV27; D not certain. The CDR3 loop is CASRTRSNSPLHF. CDR3 DNA: TGTGCCAGCCGGACCCGTTCCAATTCACCCCTCCACTTT.